The 8 T cell receptor beta chains below were found in one sample sequenced in a study of cytomegalovirus exposure and HLA in healthy donors (dated by TCRdb to the late 2010s). The library came from the immunoSEQ multiplex PCR assay. For the multiplex PCR, a mixture combining 60 forward primers for TCR Vbeta segments and 13 reverse primers for TCR Jbeta segments was used. The table comes from immuneACCESS by way of TCRdb, which keeps in-frame sequences with V and J called. Part of the clones is missing from these tables; in studies checked, under half for an unresolved V gene and the rest for unknown reasons. Across this sample there are some 130,000 clones, with 65% to 80% seen only once. The top ten clonotypes cover more than 1.5% of the sample. Sequenced sample: PBMCs. The receptors were sampled from a human donor in good health.

This chain links TRBV25-1 with TRBJ2-7, with D possibly being TRBD2 (5 bases). Deletions cut 4 bases from V and 7 bases from J, with 5 bases between. Germline assignment: CDR1 MGHDK and CDR2 SYGVNS. The CDR3 totals 10 residues. Written as DNA, the CDR3 is TGTGCCAGCAGTGCGGGGGAGCAGTACTTC. Translating gives CASSAGEQYF.

The chain combines TRBV15 with TRBJ2-5; a possible D gene is TRBD2 (5 bases). CDR3 length: 19 amino acids. V lost 5 bases, J lost 2 bases, and 27 bases lay in between. From germline, CDR1 is LNHNV and CDR2 YYDKDF (reference sequence). This CDR3 is CATSRDPGIGPSDQETQYF. The CDR3 DNA reads as TGTGCCACCAGCCGCGATCCCGGGATAGGGCCGTCGGATCAAGAGACCCAGTACTTC. The full variable domain, its missing parts supplied by reference TRBV15 and TRBJ2-5, is DAMVIQNPRYQVTQFGKPVTLSCSQTLNHNVMYWYQQKSSQAPKLLFHYYDKDFNNEADTPDNFQSRRPNTSFCFLDIRSPGLGDTAMYLCATSRDPGIGPSDQETQYFGPGTRLLVL.

This clone was seen a few times. The rearrangement links TRBV7-9 to TRBJ1-4, with 9 bases matching TRBD1. The J segment lost 7 bases and the V segment lost 0 bases, leaving 9 bases of the junction unmatched. Germline-derived CDR1 and CDR2 are SEHNR and FQNEAQ (reference sequence). The CDR3 is made up of 17 amino acids. The CDR3 here is CASSLAQWTGVGEKLFF. DNA for the CDR3: TGTGCCAGCAGCTTAGCCCAATGGACAGGGGTTGGTGAAAAACTGTTTTTT.

For this clone: Other nucleotide sequences in the sample specify the same CDR3. V and J are TRBV19 and TRBJ1-1, with D hard to call. V lost 9 bases and J lost 0, with 11 bases in between. CDR3 size: 13 residues. Per germline, CDR1 LNHDA and CDR2 SQIVND (reference sequence). This CDR3 reads CASSVGMNTEAFF. DNA for the CDR3: TGTGCCAGCAGTGTCGGTATGAACACTGAAGCTTTCTTT.

CDR3 nucleotides: TGTGCCTGGAGTGAAGGCAGCGGCCGGAACACCGGGGAGCTGTTTTTT. Its protein product is CAWSEGSGRNTGELFF. The V and J genes are TRBV30 and TRBJ2-2, with D tentatively TRBD2 (5 bases). In germline, CDR1 is GTSNPN, CDR2 SVGIG (reference sequence). V shed 1 base and J shed 1 base, with 13 bases lying between them. CDR3 length equals 16 residues.

The chain recombines TRBV5-5 with TRBJ1-2, with TRBD1 matching over 8 bases. This CDR3 is 15 amino acids long. V lost 4 bases, J lost 4 bases, and 9 bases stayed unmatched. The germline CDR1 and CDR2 sequences are SGHKS and YYEKEE (reference sequence). The CDR3 region is CASSPTGDPTYGYTF. Written as DNA, the CDR3 is TGTGCCAGCAGCCCGACAGGGGACCCTACCTATGGCTACACCTTC.

The chain combines TRBV29-1 with TRBJ1-6, with TRBD1 identical over 11 bases. Germline values: CDR1 SQVTM, CDR2 ANQGSEA. The CDR3 is 13 residues long. CDR3 sequence: CCPDRGHNSPLHF. For the CDR3, the DNA is TGCTGCCCGGACAGGGGGCATAATTCACCCCTCCACTTT.

V gene TRBV28 combines with J gene TRBJ2-4; 13 bases are a match to TRBD2. Germline loops: CDR1 MDHEN, CDR2 SYDVKM. The CDR3 contains 20 residues. V trimming: 2 bases; J trimming: 1 base; junction bases outside the gene matches: 11. The chain's CDR3 is CASSLPGTSGTSAAKNIQYF. For the CDR3, the DNA is TGTGCCAGCAGTTTACCCGGGACTAGCGGGACCTCGGCGGCCAAAAACATTCAGTACTTC.